The 27 T cell receptor beta chains below were found in one sample sequenced in a study of coeliac disease. Generated by immunoSEQ multiplex PCR, the TCRdb table keeps only in-frame clones and is missing some. This table holds 3,500 to 5,500 clones, 62% found once. Sample: intraepithelial lymphocytes from the gut. The receptors were sampled from a woman aged 18-29 years with active celiac disease.

The V call is TRBV6-1, the J call TRBJ1-2, with a tentative D call TRBD1 (6 bases). V was trimmed by 6 bases and J by 0 bases, leaving 14 bases between them. The CDR3 loop spans 15 amino acids. Germline V gene sequence: CDR1 MNHNS, CDR2 SASEGT. The CDR3 sequence: CASRIDRRSNYGYTF. The CDR3 DNA follows: TGTGCCAGCAGGATCGACAGGCGTTCTAACTATGGCTACACCTTC.

The chain links TRBV6-5 to TRBJ1-1; 7 bases are shared with TRBD1. CDR1 and CDR2 from the germline V gene are MNHEY and SVGAGI. This CDR3 region has 15 residues. V trimming: 4 bases; J trimming: 4 bases; junction bases outside the gene matches: 9. The CDR3 loop reads CASSWTGTDVTEAFF. The CDR3, as DNA: TGTGCCAGCAGTTGGACCGGGACAGACGTCACTGAAGCTTTCTTT.

The chain is built from TRBV15 and TRBJ1-4, with D maybe TRBD1 (6 bases). The ends were cut back, 5 bases at V and 2 bases at J, with 12 bases in the middle. Germline V gives CDR1 LNHNV, CDR2 YYDKDF (reference sequence). This CDR3 is 15 amino acids long. The CDR3 bases are TGTGCCACCAGCCCTCGGGACATTACTAATGAAAAACTGTTTTTT. It yields the protein CATSPRDITNEKLFF.

V gene TRBV9 combines with J gene TRBJ1-4; 7 bases align to TRBD1. The germline V gene has CDR1 SGDLS and CDR2 YYNGEE. V gave up 4 bases and J gave up 6 bases; unmatched junction bases: 12. CDR3 size: 16 residues. DNA for the CDR3: TGTGCCAGCAGCCGAATAGGGGGCCTCTACGATGAAAAACTGTTTTTT. It is translated as CASSRIGGLYDEKLFF.

This clone has only a few counts. This chain links TRBV7-9 with TRBJ2-5; D might be TRBD2 (5 bases). V was cut by 4 bases and J by 5 bases, with 17 bases left in between. The CDR3 has 15 amino acids. Germline V CDR1 and CDR2: SEHNR, FQNEAQ (reference sequence). CDR3 DNA: TGTGCCAGCAGCTCTTCCCGCGGGCGCGGGGAGACCCAGTACTTC. Amino acids: CASSSSRGRGETQYF. Together with reference TRBV7-9 and TRBJ2-5, the CDR3 gives the full variable domain: DTGVSQNPRHKITKRGQNVTFRCDPISEHNRLYWYRQTLGQGPEFLTYFQNEAQLEKSRLLSDRFSAERPKGSFSTLEIQRTEQGDSAMYLCASSSSRGRGETQYFGPGTRLLVL.

The chain has TRBV2 and TRBJ2-1, with D possibly matching TRBD1 (6 bases). CDR3 size: 18 residues. V was trimmed by 1 base and J by 4 bases, leaving 20 bases between them. The germline gives CDR1 SNHLY, CDR2 FYNNEI. This chain's CDR3 is CASSEGVWDTKSYNEQFF. CDR3 in DNA: TGTGCCAGCAGTGAAGGGGTGTGGGACACTAAATCATACAATGAGCAGTTCTTC.

The chain joins TRBV7-2 to TRBJ2-7; TRBD2 aligns across 9 bases. Germline lookup yields CDR1 SGHTA and CDR2 FQGNSA. The CDR3 is made up of 15 amino acids. V lost 1 base and J lost 4; bases outside the gene matches: 5. The CDR3, as DNA: TGTGCCAGCAGCTTAGAACTAGCGGGCTGGTACGAGCAGTACTTC. Amino acid sequence: CASSLELAGWYEQYF.

The gene calls are TRBV30 and TRBJ1-2, with D possibly TRBD1 on 5 matching bases. The germline CDR1 and CDR2 sequences are GTSNPN and SVGIG (reference sequence). The CDR3 has 13 amino acids. With 3 bases removed from V and 6 bases from J, the gap between germline ends came to 14 bases. Here the CDR3 reads CAWRVGGVHGYTF. CDR3 nucleotide sequence: TGTGCCTGGAGGGTGGGGGGGGTGCATGGCTACACCTTC.

This clone has more than one count but fewer than ten. The chain has TRBV4-1 and TRBJ2-3; TRBD1 agrees at 8 bases. This CDR3 has 16 residues. Unmatched junction bases numbered 5, after V lost 0 bases and J lost 3 bases. Germline CDR1 is MGHRA and CDR2 is YSYEKL. This chain's CDR3 is CASSQEAGGRTDTQYF. CDR3 bases: TGCGCCAGCAGCCAAGAAGCAGGGGGCAGAACAGATACGCAGTATTTT.

This chain links TRBV7-8 with TRBJ2-5; tentatively, D is TRBD2 (5 bases). V lost 5 bases and J 7 bases, leaving 8 bases between the germline ends. CDR3 length equals 11 residues. CDR1 SGHVS and CDR2 FQNEAQ come from the germline V gene. The CDR3 loop is CASSARGTQYF. Here the CDR3 DNA reads TGTGCCAGCAGCGCACGGGGGACCCAGTACTTC.

This rearrangement joins TRBV5-4 to TRBJ2-7, with TRBD2 matching over 8 bases. CDR3 length: 15 amino acids. Germline V gene sequence: CDR1 SGHNT, CDR2 YYREEE (reference sequence). J lost 4 bases, V lost 1 base, and 7 bases had no gene match. The CDR3 DNA reads as TGTGCCAGCAGCTTGCAAGCGGGGGACTCTTACGAGCAGTACTTC. This translates into CASSLQAGDSYEQYF. Complete variable domain (other parts from reference TRBV5-4 and TRBJ2-7): ETGVTQSPTHLIKTRGQQVTLRCSSQSGHNTVSWYQQALGQGPQFIFQYYREEENGRGNFPPRFSGLQFPNYSSELNVNALELDDSALYLCASSLQAGDSYEQYFGPGTRLTVT.

V is TRBV19 and J is TRBJ2-7; 10 bases fit TRBD1. V lost 6 bases, J lost 9 bases, and 11 bases stayed unmatched. Germline V gives CDR1 LNHDA, CDR2 SQIVND (reference sequence). This CDR3 has 14 residues. This CDR3 is CASSLTGGVLAQYF. CDR3 DNA sequence: TGTGCCAGTAGCCTGACAGGGGGCGTTCTGGCGCAGTACTTC.

The V call is TRBV28, the J call TRBJ2-1; D might be TRBD1 (5 bases). Germline CDR1 reads MDHEN; CDR2 reads SYDVKM. The CDR3 is 17 residues long. Trimming took off 3 bases at V and 5 bases at J, with 20 bases between the two ends. The CDR3 nucleotides read TGTGCCAGCAGTTTTATCTGGGGCCCCCCGGTGGACAATGAGCAGTTCTTC. Protein sequence: CASSFIWGPPVDNEQFF. The full variable domain, its missing parts supplied by reference TRBV28 and TRBJ2-1, is DVKVTQSSRYLVKRTGEKVFLECVQDMDHENMFWYRQDPGLGLRLIYFSYDVKMKEKGDIPEGYSVSREKKERFSLILESASTNQTSMYLCASSFIWGPPVDNEQFFGPGTRLTVL.

This clone has more than one count but fewer than ten. The V gene is TRBV7-9, the J gene TRBJ2-3; 7 bases match TRBD2. V dropped 5 bases and J dropped 3; count of bases not matched to a gene: 8. The CDR3 spans 15 residues. Germline V gives CDR1 SEHNR, CDR2 FQNEAQ (reference sequence). The CDR3 nucleotides read TGTGCCAGCAGCCCCCGCGGGAGCTCAACAGATACGCAGTATTTT. Translating it yields CASSPRGSSTDTQYF.

The sample holds one count of this clone. The V and J genes are TRBV5-4 and TRBJ2-7, with D uncertain. CDR3 length equals 12 residues. Trimming removed 4 bases from V and 0 bases from J, with 5 bases in between. Germline V gene lookup returns CDR1 SGHNT and CDR2 YYREEE (reference sequence). The CDR3 bases are TGTGCCAGCAGCGCGAGCTCCTACGAGCAGTACTTC. It yields the protein CASSASSYEQYF.

The V and J genes are TRBV10-2 and TRBJ1-2; D perhaps matches TRBD1 (5 bases). The CDR3 totals 16 residues. Germline V lookup: CDR1 WSHSY, CDR2 SAAADI. V was cut by 2 bases and J by 6 bases, with 19 bases left in between. The CDR3 sequence: CASSEGRTGGVDGYTF. In nucleotides, the CDR3 is TGCGCCAGCAGTGAGGGACGGACGGGGGGTGTGGATGGCTACACCTTC.

The DNA for the CDR3 is TGTGCCAGCAGTTTTTTTTTAGGGCGGGGGATTTGGGGCATTCAGTACTTC. Protein sequence: CASSFFLGRGIWGIQYF. This chain uses TRBV28 with TRBJ2-4, with 7 bases matching TRBD2. CDR1 and CDR2 from the germline V gene are MDHEN and SYDVKM. CDR3 length: 17 residues. The J segment lost 9 bases and the V segment lost 3 bases, leaving 17 bases of the junction unmatched.

V usage is TRBV2 and J usage is TRBJ1-2; 9 nucleotides line up with TRBD1. Per germline, CDR1 SNHLY and CDR2 FYNNEI. V shed 6 bases, J shed 3 bases, and the junction held 5 bases outside the gene matches. The CDR3 extends over 14 amino acids. The CDR3 coding sequence is TGTGCCAGCAGCAGAGACAGGGGGGACTATGGCTACACCTTC. Protein sequence: CASSRDRGDYGYTF.

V usage is TRBV28 and J usage is TRBJ2-1, with 7 bases fitting TRBD2. The ends lost 4 bases at V and 9 bases at J; junction bases unmatched: 9. The CDR3 contains 14 residues. From germline, CDR1 is MDHEN and CDR2 SYDVKM. The CDR3 is CASSSGLEVGEQFF. The CDR3 coding sequence is TGTGCCAGCAGTTCCGGACTAGAGGTCGGTGAGCAGTTCTTC.

This clone was seen just once. CDR3 coding DNA: TGTGCCAGCAGCCCCCTCGGGGGGACACCGTACAATGAGCAGTTCTTC. It encodes CASSPLGGTPYNEQFF. This chain uses TRBV4-2 with TRBJ2-1, with D tentatively TRBD2 (7 bases). V was trimmed by 4 bases and J by 4 bases, leaving 17 bases between them. The CDR3 loop spans 16 amino acids. The V gene's germline CDR1 is LGHNA and CDR2 YNFKEQ.

The rearrangement joins TRBV6-1 to TRBJ2-1; D uncertain. Trimming took off 8 bases at V and 3 bases at J, with 14 bases between the two ends. CDR3 length equals 14 residues. The germline V gene has CDR1 MNHNS and CDR2 SASEGT. In DNA form, the CDR3 reads TGTGCCAGCGCTACGGTGGTTGACTACAATGAGCAGTTCTTC. This sequence encodes CASATVVDYNEQFF.

This chain links TRBV14 with TRBJ2-7, with D uncertain. The CDR3 has 11 residues. Trimming left V 5 bases short and J 4 bases short, with 6 bases between. Germline V lookup: CDR1 SGHDN, CDR2 FVKESK. The CDR3 coding sequence is TGTGCCAGCAGCGCGCGATACGAGCAGTACTTC. It codes for CASSARYEQYF. Full variable domain (rest looked up from reference TRBV14 and TRBJ2-7): EAGVTQFPSHSVIEKGQTVTLRCDPISGHDNLYWYRRVMGKEIKFLLHFVKESKQDESGMPNNRFLAERTGGTYSTLKVQPAELEDSGVYFCASSARYEQYFGPGTRLTVT.

This clone has only a few counts. The chain has TRBV28 and TRBJ2-1; 10 bases agree with TRBD2. From germline, CDR1 is MDHEN and CDR2 SYDVKM. The CDR3 is made up of 17 amino acids. Trimming removed 5 bases from V and 2 bases from J; junction bases left unmatched: 9. The CDR3 is CASSLPSGRVTYNEQFF. CDR3 nucleotides: TGTGCCAGCAGTCTTCCAAGCGGGAGGGTCACCTACAATGAGCAGTTCTTC.

The rearrangement uses TRBV10-3 and TRBJ2-5; 9 positions match TRBD2. This CDR3 has 16 residues. The V gene's germline CDR1 is ENHRY and CDR2 SYGVKD. J was trimmed by 5 bases and V by 3 bases; bases with no gene match: 10. The CDR3 sequence is CAISDPIAGVGETQYF. CDR3 in DNA: TGTGCCATCAGTGACCCGATAGCGGGAGTTGGGGAGACCCAGTACTTC.

The chain carries TRBV5-1 and TRBJ2-7, with 7 bases fitting TRBD1. Germline assignment: CDR1 SGHRS and CDR2 YFSETQ. The V gene end was trimmed by 4 bases and the J gene end by 3 bases; junction bases not matched to a gene: 7. The CDR3 is 14 amino acids. This CDR3 reads CASSVSTGYYEQYF. For the CDR3, the DNA is TGCGCCAGCAGCGTATCGACAGGGTACTACGAGCAGTACTTC.

V gene TRBV4-1 combines with J gene TRBJ2-5; maybe TRBD2 (5 bases). Trimming removed 0 bases at V and 1 base at J, with 6 bases between. The CDR3 runs 14 residues. The germline V gene encodes CDR1 MGHRA and CDR2 YSYEKL. The CDR3 is CASSQDRGQETQYF. CDR3 in DNA: TGCGCCAGCAGCCAAGATCGGGGCCAAGAGACCCAGTACTTC.

The rearrangement joins TRBV5-1 to TRBJ1-5; D gene ambiguous. The CDR3 spans 15 residues. CDR1 SGHRS and CDR2 YFSETQ come from the germline V gene. V lost 0 bases, J lost 0 bases, and 7 bases lay in between. CDR3 in DNA: TGCGCCAGCAGCTTGGATAGCAATAGCAATCAGCCCCAGCATTTT. Translated, it gives CASSLDSNSNQPQHF.